This record concerns one TCR beta chain sequence. The record originates from a study of OX40 agonist ivuxolimab in advanced cancers. The protocol was immunoSEQ multiplex PCR, while the TCRdb copy is restricted to in-frame clones and leaves out a portion. Altogether under 150,000 clones are present, 90% to 95% being singletons, with the ten largest covering under 1.3%. Looked up from germline, CDR1 is MNHEY and CDR2 is SMNVEV (reference sequence). This CDR3 is built from 16 residues. V lost 3 bases, J lost 5 bases, and 20 bases lay in between. The clonotype comes from an adult with an advanced solid tumor such as melanoma, head and neck, liver or kidney cancer. The specimen was CD4+ or CD8+ T cells sorted from blood, collected in a trial of the OX40 agonist ivuxolimab. This sequence joins TRBV27 and TRBJ2-7; possibly TRBD1 for D (6 bases). In DNA form, the CDR3 reads TGTGCCAGCAGTTTCCATACAGGGCAAGGGGTCCACGAGCAGTACTTC. This codes for CASSFHTGQGVHEQYF.